One and the same sample provided the 17 T cell receptor beta chains below, sequenced in a study of cytomegalovirus exposure and HLA in healthy donors. Both 60 Vbeta primers and 13 Jbeta primers went into the PCR. Profiled with immunoSEQ multiplex PCR; TCRdb holds only in-frame clones, not every one. The repertoire holds around 150,000 clones, with almost 80% as singletons. The specimen was PBMCs. These receptors were taken from a male donor in good health and CMV-seronegative.

The chain has TRBV6-6 and TRBJ2-5; 11 nucleotides match TRBD2. V shed 8 bases and J 4 bases; nucleotides not matched to a gene: 12. The CDR3 has 16 amino acids. CDR1 and CDR2 (germline): MNHNY, SVGAGI (reference sequence). In DNA, the CDR3 is TGTGCCAGCGGGCTCGGGACTAGCGGAGGGGGAGAGACCCAGTACTTC. Translated: CASGLGTSGGGETQYF.

The V call is TRBV11-2, the J call TRBJ2-3; 7 nucleotides align to TRBD1. V was clipped by 8 bases and J by 6 bases; unmatched bases: 8. The V gene's germline CDR1 is SGHAT and CDR2 FQNNGV. This CDR3 region has 13 residues. The DNA of the CDR3 is TGTGCCAGCGGGAGAGGGGGCGGGGATACGCAGTATTTT. It encodes CASGRGGGDTQYF.

This chain joins TRBV2 and TRBJ2-2, with a tentative D call TRBD1 (5 bases). Germline-derived CDR1 and CDR2 are SNHLY and FYNNEI. The CDR3 consists of 13 residues. Trimming removed 7 bases at V and 8 bases at J, with 14 bases between. CDR3 in DNA: TGTGCCAGCAAACGACAGACCGTGGGGGAGCTGTTTTTT. Translated: CASKRQTVGELFF.

The J gene is TRBJ2-7, the V gene TRBV10-3, with 7 bases matching TRBD2. Losses at the gene ends were 6 bases for V and 6 bases for J; bases not matched to a gene: 8. CDR3 length: 13 residues. Per the germline V gene, CDR1 is ENHRY and CDR2 is SYGVKD. DNA for the CDR3: TGTGCCATCAGGAGCGGGACCGAAGGCGAGCAGTACTTC. Its translation: CAIRSGTEGEQYF.

V gene TRBV6-1 combines with J gene TRBJ2-1; D gene ambiguous. Germline CDR1 is MNHNS and CDR2 is SASEGT. The CDR3 covers 11 residues. V lost 10 bases, J lost 3 bases, and 7 bases lay in between. CDR3 DNA sequence: TGTGCCATCGCGATCTACAATGAGCAGTTCTTC. Translating gives CAIAIYNEQFF.

This chain links TRBV7-9 with TRBJ2-7; D is perhaps TRBD1 (6 bases). V was clipped by 5 bases and J by 2 bases, with 10 bases between them. CDR1 is SEHNR, CDR2 FQNEAQ, per germline (reference sequence). The CDR3 consists of 13 residues. CDR3 bases: TGTGCCAGCAGCGGGCCAGGGGCCTACGAGCAGTACTTC. It specifies CASSGPGAYEQYF.

The chain combines TRBV6-5 with TRBJ1-2; a possible D gene is TRBD1 (6 bases). Germline CDR1 MNHEY, CDR2 SVGAGI. V gave up 0 bases and J gave up 10 bases, with 15 bases separating them. There are 14 residues in the CDR3. The CDR3 spells CASSYSGTSTHYTF. DNA for the CDR3: TGTGCCAGCAGTTACTCAGGGACATCAACACACTACACCTTC.

The V call is TRBV6-5, the J call TRBJ2-7, with D perhaps TRBD2 (6 bases). The germline V gene has CDR1 MNHEY and CDR2 SVGAGI. With 5 bases removed from V and 7 bases from J, the gap between germline ends came to 15 bases. The CDR3 covers 13 residues. The CDR3 DNA sequence: TGTGCCAGCAGTGAAGCACGGAGGGGTGAGCAGTACTTC. It translates to CASSEARRGEQYF.

The V call is TRBV4-2, the J call TRBJ2-3; 12 bases are a match to TRBD2. The germline V gene encodes CDR1 LGHNA and CDR2 YNFKEQ. CDR3 length equals 17 residues. V lost 0 bases and J lost 4; bases outside the gene matches: 5. CDR3 nucleotides: TGTGCCAGCAGCCAAGATCGGCTAGCGGGGGGGTCAGATACGCAGTATTTT. Translating it yields CASSQDRLAGGSDTQYF.

V and J are TRBV2 and TRBJ1-4; D possibly corresponds to TRBD1 (5 bases). The V end lost 8 bases, the J end lost 8 bases, and 21 bases lay between the germline ends. The CDR3 loop spans 15 amino acids. Germline V CDR1 and CDR2: SNHLY, FYNNEI. CDR3 nucleotide sequence: TGTGCCAGCGGGGCTATAGGCGGGGTAGGGGAAAAACTGTTTTTT. This encodes CASGAIGGVGEKLFF.

The V call is TRBV21-1, the J call TRBJ2-1; the table gives TRBD2 as D, unverified against the DNA. TRBV21-1 corresponds to a pseudogene. CDR3 length: 14 residues. The CDR3 DNA reads as TGTGCCAGCAGCAACCGGGACTTGTACAATGAGCAGTTCTTC. Its translation is CASSNRDLYNEQFF.

The V gene is TRBV28, the J gene TRBJ1-1; D remains ambiguous. The length of the CDR3 is 12 residues. The V gene's germline CDR1 is MDHEN and CDR2 SYDVKM. V lost 6 bases to trimming and J lost 5 bases, with 10 bases between them. The CDR3: CASSVRWTEAFF. The CDR3 DNA reads as TGTGCCAGCAGCGTCAGGTGGACTGAAGCTTTCTTT. Based on the CDR3 plus reference TRBV28 and TRBJ1-1, the full variable domain is DVKVTQSSRYLVKRTGEKVFLECVQDMDHENMFWYRQDPGLGLRLIYFSYDVKMKEKGDIPEGYSVSREKKERFSLILESASTNQTSMYLCASSVRWTEAFFGQGTRLTVV.

The chain has TRBV11-3 and TRBJ1-1, with 7 bases lining up with TRBD1. Germline loops: CDR1 SGHNT, CDR2 YENEEA. CDR3 length equals 13 residues. Unmatched junction bases numbered 0, after V lost 0 bases and J lost 5 bases. CDR3 residues: CASSLEQGTEAFF. CDR3 DNA sequence: TGTGCCAGCAGCTTAGAACAGGGGACTGAAGCTTTCTTT.

CDR3 protein: CASTDLLTGGTDTQYF. The DNA of the CDR3 is TGTGCCAGCACCGATCTCTTGACAGGGGGGACAGATACGCAGTATTTT. The chain joins TRBV11-2 to TRBJ2-3; 9 bases are shared with TRBD1. The length of the CDR3 is 16 residues. Germline V gene lookup returns CDR1 SGHAT and CDR2 FQNNGV. Losses at the gene ends were 7 bases for V and 3 bases for J; bases not matched to a gene: 11.

The sample holds one count of this clone. This sequence joins TRBV7-2 and TRBJ2-3; 7 positions match TRBD1. The germline CDR1 and CDR2 sequences are SGHTA and FQGNSA. Unmatched junction bases numbered 5, after V lost 3 bases and J lost 5 bases. This CDR3 has 14 residues. This CDR3 is CASSFDRAKDTQYF. The CDR3 region has the DNA TGTGCCAGCAGCTTCGACAGGGCGAAAGATACGCAGTATTTT.

V gene TRBV10-3 combines with J gene TRBJ2-7; the match to TRBD1 covers 10 bases. The V segment lost 6 bases and the J segment 2 bases; nucleotides outside the gene matches: 7. CDR1 and CDR2 from the germline V gene are ENHRY and SYGVKD. CDR3 length equals 15 residues. The CDR3 here is CAISSRQGAPYEQYF. CDR3 sequence (DNA): TGTGCCATCAGCAGTCGACAGGGGGCCCCCTACGAGCAGTACTTC.

This clone was detected only once. The gene calls are TRBV11-2 and TRBJ2-3; unclear D gene. The V end lost 6 bases, the J end lost 3 bases, and 7 bases lay between the germline ends. Germline-derived CDR1 and CDR2 are SGHAT and FQNNGV. The CDR3 runs to 12 residues. The CDR3 here is CASSFRTDTQYF. The CDR3, as DNA: TGTGCCAGCAGTTTCCGGACAGATACGCAGTATTTT.